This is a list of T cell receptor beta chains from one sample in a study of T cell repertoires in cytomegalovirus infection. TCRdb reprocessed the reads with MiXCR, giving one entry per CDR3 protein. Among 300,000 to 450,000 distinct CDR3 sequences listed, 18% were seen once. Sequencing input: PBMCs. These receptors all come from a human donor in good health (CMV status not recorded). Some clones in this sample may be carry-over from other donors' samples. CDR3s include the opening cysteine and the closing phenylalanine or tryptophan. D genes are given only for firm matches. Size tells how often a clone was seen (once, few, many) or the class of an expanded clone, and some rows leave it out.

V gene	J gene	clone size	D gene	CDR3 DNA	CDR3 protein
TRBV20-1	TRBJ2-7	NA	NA	TGCAGTGCTACCGTAGGGACTGCCTACGAGCAGTACTTC	CSATVGTAYEQYF
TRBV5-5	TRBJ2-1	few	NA	TGTGCCAGCAGTCCTACGCGGGGAGACCCCCCGGACGAGCAGTTCTTC	CASSPTRGDPPDEQFF
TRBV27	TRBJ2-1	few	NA	TGTGCCAGCAGCAACAGTTGGCGGACCCAATTCCATCGCACCTACAATGAGCAGTTCTTC	CASSNSWRTQFHRTYNEQFF
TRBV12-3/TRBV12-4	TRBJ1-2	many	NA	TGTGCCAGCATCCCCCACCTAGGGGATGGCTACACCTTC	CASIPHLGDGYTF
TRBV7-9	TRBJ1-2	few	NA	TGTGCCAGCAGATTTACGACAAATAGAAACTATGGCTACACCTTC	CASRFTTNRNYGYTF
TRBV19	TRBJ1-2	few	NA	TGTGCCGGGAGGGGGGGAAGAGGAGATGGCTACACCTTC	CAGRGGRGDGYTF
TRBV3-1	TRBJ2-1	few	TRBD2	TGTGCCAGCAGCCAAGATCGAGCCCTAGCGGGGCGCTTCAATGAGCAGTTCTTC	CASSQDRALAGRFNEQFF
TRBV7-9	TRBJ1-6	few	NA	TGTGCCAGCAGTATGGGGGGGAGTTCACCCCTCCACTTT	CASSMGGSSPLHF
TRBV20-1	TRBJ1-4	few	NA	TGCAGTGCTACCGACTCCGAGGGGAGTGAAAAACTGTTTTTT	CSATDSEGSEKLFF
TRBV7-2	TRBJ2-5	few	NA	TGTGCCAGCAGCTTAGGAGATTGGCGGGAATATATCCAGTACTTC	CASSLGDWREYIQYF
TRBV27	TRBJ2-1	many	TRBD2	TGTGCCAGCAGTCCCGGGGGGGTGGCCTACAATGAGCAGTTCTTC	CASSPGGVAYNEQFF
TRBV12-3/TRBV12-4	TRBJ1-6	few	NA	TGTGCCAGCAGTTTATCCGGGATAGATTCACCCCTCCACTTT	CASSLSGIDSPLHF
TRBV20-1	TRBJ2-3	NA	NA	TGCAGTGCGGAAATTAGCGGATACACAGATACGCAGTATTTT	CSAEISGYTDTQYF
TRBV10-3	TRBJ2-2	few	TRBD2	TGTGCCATCGGGCTAGCGGGTACCGGGGAGCTGTTTTTT	CAIGLAGTGELFF
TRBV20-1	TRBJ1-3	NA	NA	TGCAGTGCATGGGGGAGGGCCTCTGGAAACACCATATATTTT	CSAWGRASGNTIYF
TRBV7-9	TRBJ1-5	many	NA	TGTGCCAGCAGCCAGGACAGCCCATACAAGTTGACCCAGCATTTT	CASSQDSPYKLTQHF
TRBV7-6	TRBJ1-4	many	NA	TGTGCCAGCAGCCCCGGGGTGTCAACTAATGAAAAACTGTTTTTT	CASSPGVSTNEKLFF
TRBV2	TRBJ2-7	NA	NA	TGTGCCAGCAGCGTCGAATTCCGCTACGAGCAGTACTTC	CASSVEFRYEQYF
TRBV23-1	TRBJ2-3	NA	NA	TGCGCCAGCAGTCATTGGATTTCCACAGATACGCAGTATTTT	CASSHWISTDTQYF